Below are 28 T cell receptor beta chains sequenced from a single sample in a study of beta chain features in type 1 diabetes. The whole isolated RNA underwent reverse transcription, so sequencing captured expressed TCRB transcripts. The method was immunoSEQ multiplex PCR; TCRdb's version includes in-frame clones alone and lacks a portion of them. The data contain about 160,000 clones, approximately 62% of them singletons. Notes on the study in general: Researchers report that Type 1 diabetes patients had moderately but significantly shorter TCRB CDR3s across all four CD4+ subsets.

Their recognized antigens are unknown. Sequencing was carried out using naive CD4+ T cells from blood. These receptors originate from a man aged 25 to 45 with type 1 diabetes.

V gene TRBV29-1 combines with J gene TRBJ2-5, with 14 bases that match TRBD2. The CDR3 is 15 residues long. V shed 7 bases and J 4 bases; nucleotides not matched to a gene: 8. Germline-derived CDR1 and CDR2 are SQVTM and ANQGSEA. As DNA, the CDR3 is TGCAGCGGTGCGACTAGCGGGGGGGCGTTAGAGACCCAGTACTTC. It specifies CSGATSGGALETQYF.

V usage is TRBV5-1 and J usage is TRBJ2-7; unclear D gene. The CDR3 covers 13 residues. The V gene's germline CDR1 is SGHRS and CDR2 YFSETQ. V dropped 5 bases and J dropped 1 base, with 10 bases sitting between them. The chain's CDR3 is CASSPQSSYEQYF. CDR3 sequence (DNA): TGCGCCAGCAGTCCGCAGAGTTCCTACGAGCAGTACTTC.

The gene calls are TRBV9 and TRBJ1-2; D call uncertain. The germline CDR1 and CDR2 sequences are SGDLS and YYNGEE. The germline V and J ends were trimmed by 4 bases and 7 bases, with 14 bases remaining between them. This CDR3 region has 13 residues. Written as DNA, the CDR3 is TGTGCCAGCAGCCACCCTCTCGGTTCTGGCTACACCTTC. This codes for CASSHPLGSGYTF.

A word on this clone: Other DNA sequences of this sample code for an identical CDR3. The chain carries TRBV9 and TRBJ2-3; no clear D gene. Germline values: CDR1 SGDLS, CDR2 YYNGEE. Trimming took off 0 bases at V and 0 bases at J, with 5 bases between the two ends. CDR3 length: 14 amino acids. Written as DNA, the CDR3 is TGTGCCAGCAGCGTAGCTGGCAGCACAGATACGCAGTATTTT. Translated: CASSVAGSTDTQYF.

The chain recombines TRBV25-1 with TRBJ1-2; no definite D call. Trimming pared 5 bases from V and 2 bases from J, leaving 9 bases between. The length of the CDR3 is 13 residues. Germline V gene data show CDR1 as MGHDK and CDR2 as SYGVNS. In nucleotides, the CDR3 is TGTGCCAGCAGTAGGACGGAGAACTATGGCTACACCTTC. It codes for CASSRTENYGYTF.

There are a few counts of this clone. The rearrangement links TRBV29-1 to TRBJ2-3; no clear D gene. CDR1 SQVTM and CDR2 ANQGSEA come from the germline V gene. The CDR3 is 13 amino acids. V dropped 5 bases and J dropped 0 bases, with 9 bases sitting between them. The CDR3 loop is CSVPRASTDTQYF. CDR3 DNA sequence: TGCAGCGTTCCTCGGGCGAGCACAGATACGCAGTATTTT.

This clone appeared a few times. The rearrangement joins TRBV29-1 to TRBJ2-3; tentative D call: TRBD1 (5 bases). Trimming took 3 bases from V and 5 from J, leaving 12 bases between them. The CDR3 has 13 residues. Germline V gene sequence: CDR1 SQVTM, CDR2 ANQGSEA. The CDR3 loop is CSVDKPGIDTQYF. In nucleotides, the CDR3 is TGCAGCGTTGATAAACCAGGGATAGATACGCAGTATTTT.

The chain links TRBV9 to TRBJ1-2; 11 nucleotides line up with TRBD1. Trimming removed 0 bases from V and 8 bases from J; junction bases left unmatched: 15. The germline CDR1 and CDR2 sequences are SGDLS and YYNGEE. The CDR3 extends over 18 amino acids. The CDR3 is CASSVAPFLRDRGIGYTF. The CDR3 DNA is TGTGCCAGCAGCGTAGCCCCCTTCCTCCGGGACAGGGGGATCGGCTACACCTTC.

This clone has more than one count but fewer than ten. Other DNA sequences in the sample encode the same CDR3. V is TRBV30 and J is TRBJ2-5; D gene unclear. The V end was cut by 0 bases, the J end by 5 bases, with 13 bases between. CDR1 is GTSNPN and CDR2 is SVGIG in the germline V gene (reference sequence). This CDR3 region has 14 residues. CDR3 sequence reads: CAWSVTLPQETQYF. DNA for the CDR3: TGTGCCTGGAGTGTTACTCTCCCCCAGGAGACCCAGTACTTC. Drawing the rest from reference TRBV30 and TRBJ2-5, the complete variable domain is SQTIHQWPATLVQPVGSPLSLECTVEGTSNPNLYWYRQAAGRGLQLLFYSVGIGQISSEVPQNLSASRPQDRQFILSSKKLLLSDSGFYLCAWSVTLPQETQYFGPGTRLLVL.

V gene TRBV10-3 combines with J gene TRBJ2-4, with D possibly being TRBD2 (5 bases). The CDR3 length is 13 residues. Germline loops: CDR1 ENHRY, CDR2 SYGVKD. V was clipped by 6 bases and J by 7 bases, with 13 bases between them. CDR3 coding DNA: TGTGCCATCAGCGCCAGTACGGGGAACATTCAGTACTTC. Protein product: CAISASTGNIQYF.

The CDR3 loop is CSVVFSLQETQYF. The CDR3 DNA reads TGCAGCGTTGTATTTAGTTTACAAGAGACCCAGTACTTC. The chain has TRBV29-1 and TRBJ2-5, with D unclear. V dropped 4 bases and J dropped 2 bases, with 11 bases sitting between them. CDR1 SQVTM and CDR2 ANQGSEA come from the germline V gene. CDR3 size: 13 residues.

This clone has only a few counts. This sequence joins TRBV6-5 and TRBJ1-2; 9 positions match TRBD1. This CDR3 is built from 14 residues. Germline values: CDR1 MNHEY, CDR2 SVGAGI. Trimming at V came to 4 bases and at J to 8 bases, leaving 8 bases not matched to a gene. As DNA, the CDR3 is TGTGCCAGCAGTTTTACGGGGACAGGGAAAGGCTACACCTTC. Protein sequence: CASSFTGTGKGYTF.

This clone turned up a few times. V gene TRBV9 combines with J gene TRBJ2-1; TRBD1 matches at 7 bases. Germline trimming cut 0 bases from V and 3 bases from J; bases unmatched to any gene: 6. In germline, CDR1 is SGDLS, CDR2 YYNGEE. CDR3 size: 16 residues. CDR3 DNA: TGTGCCAGCAGCGTAGCTACGAGACAGGGCTACAATGAGCAGTTCTTC. Amino acids: CASSVATRQGYNEQFF.

The chain uses TRBV7-2 and TRBJ2-7, with TRBD1 identical over 7 bases. The CDR3 is made up of 15 amino acids. Losses at the gene ends were 1 base for V and 2 bases for J; bases not matched to a gene: 5. Germline assignment: CDR1 SGHTA and CDR2 FQGNSA. This chain's CDR3 is CASSLGGTATYEQYF. CDR3 in DNA: TGTGCCAGCAGCTTAGGAGGGACAGCCACCTACGAGCAGTACTTC.

The chain is built from TRBV14 and TRBJ2-3, with D unclear. Trimming pared 2 bases from V and 6 bases from J, leaving 9 bases between. CDR3 size: 13 residues. Germline lookup yields CDR1 SGHDN and CDR2 FVKESK. CDR3 protein: CASSQNPGDTQYF. CDR3 DNA sequence: TGTGCCAGCAGCCAAAATCCCGGGGATACGCAGTATTTT.

V is TRBV10-3 and J is TRBJ2-1, with 7 bases aligning to TRBD1. The V gene end was trimmed by 10 bases and the J gene end by 2 bases; junction bases not matched to a gene: 5. The CDR3 totals 13 residues. CDR1 is ENHRY, CDR2 SYGVKD, per germline. The CDR3 is CATQTGPYNEQFF. In DNA, the CDR3 is TGTGCCACCCAGACAGGGCCCTACAATGAGCAGTTCTTC.

J is TRBJ1-1 and V is TRBV9; TRBD1 matches at 9 bases. CDR1 and CDR2 (germline): SGDLS, YYNGEE. Trimming took 5 bases from V and 6 from J; bases not matched to a gene: 5. CDR3 length equals 13 residues. CDR3 in DNA: TGTGCCAGCAGTGGACAGGGGAGGGCTGAAGCTTTCTTT. This gives the protein CASSGQGRAEAFF. Full variable domain (remainder filled in from reference TRBV9 and TRBJ1-1): DSGVTQTPKHLITATGQRVTLRCSPRSGDLSVYWYQQSLDQGLQFLIQYYNGEERAKGNILERFSAQQFPDLHSELNLSSLELGDSALYFCASSGQGRAEAFFGQGTRLTVV.

The chain has TRBV7-2 and TRBJ2-3; 9 nucleotides match TRBD2. There are 12 residues in the CDR3. Looked up from germline, CDR1 is SGHTA and CDR2 is FQGNSA. V shed 9 bases, J shed 6 bases, and the junction held 4 bases outside the gene matches. The CDR3 sequence: CASDAGGDTQYF. Here the CDR3 DNA reads TGTGCCAGTGACGCGGGAGGGGATACGCAGTATTTT. The full variable domain, in which reference TRBV7-2 and TRBJ2-3 provide the parts outside the CDR3, is GAGVSQSPSNKVTEKGKDVELRCDPISGHTALYWYRQSLGQGLEFLIYFQGNSAPDKSGLPSDRFSAERTGGSVSTLTIQRTQQEDSAVYLCASDAGGDTQYFGPGTRLTVL.

In DNA, the CDR3 is TGTGCCAGCAGCGTCCGGGACAGGAGCCCCAAACAGTACTTC. Its protein is CASSVRDRSPKQYF. This chain joins TRBV9 and TRBJ2-7; 8 bases fit TRBD1. Germline values: CDR1 SGDLS, CDR2 YYNGEE. The CDR3 runs to 14 residues. The V gene end was trimmed by 2 bases and the J gene end by 10 bases; junction bases not matched to a gene: 11.

This clone showed up just a few times. The CDR3 sequence: CASSFTTTRVYEQYF. The CDR3 DNA follows: TGTGCCAGCAGCTTTACGACGACTCGGGTCTACGAGCAGTACTTC. The rearrangement uses TRBV7-9 and TRBJ2-7; D is unclear. V shed 3 bases and J shed 3 bases, with 15 bases lying between them. The CDR3 spans 15 residues. Germline V gene lookup returns CDR1 SEHNR and CDR2 FQNEAQ (reference sequence).

This clone was counted only a few times. The chain is built from TRBV6-6 and TRBJ2-3; D gene unclear. In germline, CDR1 is MNHNY, CDR2 SVGAGI (reference sequence). This CDR3 is 14 amino acids long. Trimming took 0 bases from V and 5 from J, leaving 9 bases between them. CDR3 loop: CASSYSERIDTQYF. In DNA, the CDR3 is TGTGCCAGCAGTTACTCGGAGAGGATAGATACGCAGTATTTT.

J is TRBJ2-3 and V is TRBV4-1; TRBD1 agrees at 11 bases. The trim removed 0 bases at V and 3 bases at J, leaving 14 bases unmatched. The CDR3 is made up of 20 amino acids. Per germline, CDR1 MGHRA and CDR2 YSYEKL. CDR3 bases: TGCGCCAGCAGCCAAGATCCGGGGCCTCCGGGACAGGGGGTAACAGATACGCAGTATTTT. Translated, it gives CASSQDPGPPGQGVTDTQYF.

The chain employs TRBV25-1 and TRBJ1-2; D gene ambiguous. The germline V gene has CDR1 MGHDK and CDR2 SYGVNS. The V end was cut by 7 bases, the J end by 5 bases, with 11 bases between. This CDR3 contains 12 residues. The CDR3 region has the DNA TGTGCCAGCACCGACCGGGAGTATGGCTACACCTTC. Translation gives CASTDREYGYTF.

This clone was observed a handful of times. The gene calls are TRBV5-1 and TRBJ2-1; D ambiguous. This CDR3 has 13 amino acids. V lost 3 bases, J lost 4 bases, and 8 bases lay in between. Per germline, CDR1 SGHRS and CDR2 YFSETQ. CDR3 region: CASSSDGYNEQFF. The CDR3 coding sequence is TGCGCCAGCAGCTCCGACGGATACAATGAGCAGTTCTTC.

The rearrangement joins TRBV7-9 to TRBJ2-5; the D is unclear. The V end was cut by 0 bases, the J end by 10 bases, with 6 bases between. Germline V gene sequence: CDR1 SEHNR, CDR2 FQNEAQ (reference sequence). The length of the CDR3 is 11 residues. This CDR3 reads CASSLAWDQYF. CDR3 DNA: TGTGCCAGCAGCTTAGCGTGGGACCAGTACTTC. Combining the CDR3 with reference TRBV7-9 and TRBJ2-5 gives the whole variable domain DTGVSQNPRHKITKRGQNVTFRCDPISEHNRLYWYRQTLGQGPEFLTYFQNEAQLEKSRLLSDRFSAERPKGSFSTLEIQRTEQGDSAMYLCASSLAWDQYFGPGTRLLVL.

V and J are TRBV6-5 and TRBJ2-5; TRBD1 matches 9 bases. CDR1 is MNHEY, CDR2 SVGAGI, per germline. The ends lost 6 bases at V and 5 bases at J; junction bases unmatched: 7. The CDR3 runs 14 residues. The CDR3, as DNA: TGTGCCAGCAGACCCGGGACAGGGAGGGAGACCCAGTACTTC. Translating gives CASRPGTGRETQYF.

This clone was observed a few times. The gene calls are TRBV6-5 and TRBJ2-1; D unresolved. Trimming removed 0 bases at V and 7 bases at J, with 13 bases between. The CDR3 has 15 residues. The germline gives CDR1 MNHEY, CDR2 SVGAGI. The CDR3 nucleotides read TGTGCCAGCAGTTACTCGGAGACCATTCTTAATGAGCAGTTCTTC. Amino acids: CASSYSETILNEQFF.

The rearrangement uses TRBV5-6 and TRBJ2-5; TRBD2 is a possible D gene (6 bases). The V gene lost 4 bases and the J gene lost 7 bases, with 17 bases spanning the gap. CDR1 and CDR2 from the germline V gene are SGHDT and YYEEEE. The CDR3 totals 14 residues. The CDR3 here is CASSRDSAAGTQYF. The DNA of the CDR3 is TGTGCCAGCAGCAGGGACTCCGCGGCGGGGACCCAGTACTTC.